This T cell receptor beta chain derives from a study of blood T cell repertoires in COVID-19. Assay: immunoSEQ multiplex PCR; the TCRdb copy retains only in-frame clones and omits some. This sample has about 30,000 clones, with roughly two thirds found just once. This clone showed up just a few times. This CDR3 is 15 amino acids long. Germline loops: CDR1 MNHNS, CDR2 SASEGT. Between the trimmed V and J ends, which lost 3 bases and 2 bases, there was a span of 13 bases. This TCR came from a human donor in a cohort sampled during active COVID-19. The specimen sequenced was peripheral blood. The chain employs TRBV6-1 and TRBJ1-2, with D perhaps TRBD1 (5 bases). The CDR3, as DNA: TGTGCCAGCAGTGAGGTGGCAGGGTGGAACTATGGCTACACCTTC. Translation gives CASSEVAGWNYGYTF.